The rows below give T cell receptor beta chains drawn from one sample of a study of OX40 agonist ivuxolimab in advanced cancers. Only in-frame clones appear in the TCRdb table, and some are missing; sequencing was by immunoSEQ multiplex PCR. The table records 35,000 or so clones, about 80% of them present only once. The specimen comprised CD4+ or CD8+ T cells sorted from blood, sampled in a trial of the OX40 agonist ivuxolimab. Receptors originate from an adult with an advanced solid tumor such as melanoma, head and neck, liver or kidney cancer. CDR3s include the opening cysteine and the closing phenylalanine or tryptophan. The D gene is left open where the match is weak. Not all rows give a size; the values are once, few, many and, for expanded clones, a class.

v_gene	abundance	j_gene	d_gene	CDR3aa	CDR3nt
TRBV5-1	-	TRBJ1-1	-	CASSLAGNTEAFF	TGCGCCAGCAGCTTGGCCGGGAACACTGAAGCTTTCTTT
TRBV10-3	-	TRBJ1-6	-	CADRKSPLHF	TGTGCCGACCGGAAGTCACCCCTCCACTTT
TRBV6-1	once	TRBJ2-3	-	CASSEGGLTDTQYF	TGTGCCAGCAGTGAAGGTGGCCTCACAGATACGCAGTATTTT
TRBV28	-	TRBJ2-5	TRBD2	CASTTPGGGVQETQYF	TGTGCCAGCACCACCCCTGGCGGGGGGGTCCAAGAGACCCAGTACTTC
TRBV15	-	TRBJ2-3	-	CATSREVPGAADTQYF	TGTGCCACCAGCAGAGAGGTACCGGGAGCGGCAGATACGCAGTATTTT
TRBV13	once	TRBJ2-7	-	CASSSRGGKGGYEQYF	TGTGCCAGCAGCTCGCGTGGCGGGAAAGGGGGCTACGAGCAGTACTTC
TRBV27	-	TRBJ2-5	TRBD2	CASSIAGGPGEQYF	TGTGCCAGCAGCATAGCGGGAGGGCCGGGGGAGCAGTACTTC
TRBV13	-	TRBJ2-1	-	CASSLGLNNEQFF	TGTGCCAGCAGCTTAGGGCTGAACAATGAGCAGTTCTTC
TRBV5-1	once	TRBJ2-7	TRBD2	CASSLLLAGGGHEQYF	TGCGCCAGCAGCCTTCTCCTAGCGGGAGGGGGCCACGAGCAGTACTTC
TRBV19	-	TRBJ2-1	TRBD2	CASSPISGGYNEQFF	TGTGCCAGTAGCCCCATTAGCGGGGGCTACAATGAGCAGTTCTTC
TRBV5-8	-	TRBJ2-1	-	CASSLEMGLHEQFF	TGTGCCAGCAGCTTGGAGATGGGGTTACATGAGCAGTTCTTC
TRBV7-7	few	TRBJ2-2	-	CASSLYQSNTGELFF	TGTGCTAGCAGCTTATATCAATCTAACACCGGGGAGCTGTTTTTT
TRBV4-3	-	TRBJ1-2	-	CASSQWAGSGYTF	TGCGCCAGCAGCCAATGGGCAGGTTCCGGCTACACCTTC
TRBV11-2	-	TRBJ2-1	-	CASSLAVGNEQFF	TGTGCCAGCAGCTTAGCGGTAGGGAATGAGCAGTTCTTC
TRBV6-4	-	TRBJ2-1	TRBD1	CASSGFDRATYNEQFF	TGTGCCAGCAGTGGCTTCGACAGGGCTACTTACAATGAGCAGTTCTTC
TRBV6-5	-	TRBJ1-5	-	CASRPEVGSNQPQHF	TGTGCCAGCAGACCGGAAGTGGGGAGCAATCAGCCCCAGCATTTT
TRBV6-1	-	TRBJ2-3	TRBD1	CASRGQGENTQYF	TGTGCCAGCAGGGGACAGGGGGAGAATACGCAGTATTTT
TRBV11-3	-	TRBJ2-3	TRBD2	CASSLDYPGTSGGARQYF	TGTGCCAGCAGCTTAGATTACCCCGGGACTAGCGGGGGGGCCAGGCAGTATTTT
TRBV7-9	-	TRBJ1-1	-	CASSFLSTEAFF	TGTGCCAGCAGCTTTTTAAGCACTGAAGCTTTCTTT
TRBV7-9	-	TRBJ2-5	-	CASGVGSAATQYF	TGTGCCAGCGGGGTAGGTTCAGCGGCGACCCAGTACTTC
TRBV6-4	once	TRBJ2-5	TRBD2	CASTSYGAGGPWETQYF	TGTGCCAGCACCTCATACGGAGCGGGGGGCCCCTGGGAGACCCAGTACTTC
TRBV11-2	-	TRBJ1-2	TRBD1	CASSLGTGYGYTF	TGTGCCAGCAGCTTAGGGACAGGCTATGGCTACACCTTC
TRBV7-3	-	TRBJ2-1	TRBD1	CASSITGGTYNEQFF	TGTGCCAGCAGCATTACAGGGGGCACCTACAATGAGCAGTTCTTC
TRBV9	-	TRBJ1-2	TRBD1	CASSVSSGTGDGYTF	TGTGCCAGCAGCGTTAGTTCCGGGACAGGGGACGGCTACACCTTC
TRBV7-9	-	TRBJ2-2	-	CASSLGFGGTGELFF	TGTGCCAGCAGCTTAGGATTTGGGGGCACCGGGGAGCTGTTTTTT
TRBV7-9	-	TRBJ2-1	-	CASSSLTRTPGVGEQFF	TGTGCCAGCAGCTCCCTCACCCGGACTCCCGGAGTCGGTGAGCAGTTCTTC
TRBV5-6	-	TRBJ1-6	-	CASSTSDSPLHF	TGTGCCAGCAGCACCTCCGATTCACCCCTCCACTTT
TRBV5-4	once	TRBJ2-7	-	CASSLVPGSYEQYF	TGTGCCAGCAGCTTGGTTCCAGGGTCCTACGAGCAGTACTTC
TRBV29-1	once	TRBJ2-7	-	CSVLGEGGTYEQYF	TGCAGCGTTCTCGGGGAGGGGGGAACCTACGAGCAGTACTTC
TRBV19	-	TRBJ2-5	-	CASSPPDWRSDQETQYF	TGTGCCAGTAGCCCCCCGGACTGGCGATCTGACCAAGAGACCCAGTACTTC
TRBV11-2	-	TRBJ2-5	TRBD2	CASSFLAGVGETQYF	TGTGCCAGCAGCTTCCTAGCGGGAGTGGGGGAGACCCAGTACTTC
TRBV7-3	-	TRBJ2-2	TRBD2	CASSLVWAGDATGELFF	TGTGCCAGCAGCTTAGTTTGGGCGGGGGACGCCACCGGGGAGCTGTTTTTT
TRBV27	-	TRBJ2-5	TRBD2	CASRRTLAGRTQETQYF	TGTGCCAGCAGGAGAACTTTAGCGGGGCGTACCCAAGAGACCCAGTACTTC
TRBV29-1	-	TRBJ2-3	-	CSVEGGVLVGDTQYF	TGCAGCGTTGAAGGAGGGGTTCTCGTGGGAGATACGCAGTATTTT
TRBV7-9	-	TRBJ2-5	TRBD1	CASSLEGTGEETQYF	TGTGCCAGCAGCTTAGAGGGGACAGGAGAGGAGACCCAGTACTTC
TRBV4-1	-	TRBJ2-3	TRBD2	CASSSSGGGALDTQYF	TGCGCCAGCAGTTCAAGCGGCGGGGGGGCGTTGGATACGCAGTATTTT
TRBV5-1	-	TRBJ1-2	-	CASSLEGSYYGYTF	TGCGCCAGCAGCTTGGAAGGCAGCTACTATGGCTACACCTTC
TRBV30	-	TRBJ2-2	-	CAWSVHETGELFF	TGTGCCTGGAGTGTACATGAAACCGGGGAGCTGTTTTTT
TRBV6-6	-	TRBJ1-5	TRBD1	CAGGTGDSNQPQHF	TGTGCCGGCGGGACAGGCGATAGCAATCAGCCCCAGCATTTT
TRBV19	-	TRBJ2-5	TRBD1	CASSAERDRETQYF	TGTGCCAGTAGTGCCGAAAGGGACAGGGAGACCCAGTACTTC